This T cell receptor beta chain was sequenced in a study of OX40 agonist ivuxolimab in advanced cancers. Study-wide results and limits: The CD4+ and CD8+ T cells in the blood had expanded clonally by week 6 at 0.1 to 3.0 mg/kg.

Assay: immunoSEQ multiplex PCR; the TCRdb copy retains only in-frame clones and omits some. Among just over 40,000 clones listed, 88% were seen once. Turning to this clone: The antigen remains undetermined.

Autoimmune disease history or systemic immunosuppression barred patients. Unmatched junction bases numbered 11, after V lost 7 bases and J lost 6 bases. The CDR3 sequence is 14 residues long. Germline CDR1 reads MNHEY; CDR2 reads SVGAGI. This specimen consisted of CD4+ or CD8+ T cells sorted from blood, obtained in a trial of the OX40 agonist ivuxolimab. This clonotype was obtained from an adult with an advanced solid tumor such as melanoma, head and neck, liver or kidney cancer. The chain carries TRBV6-5 and TRBJ1-2; TRBD1 matches 7 bases. The CDR3 spells CASTWVDRANGYTF. In DNA, the CDR3 is TGTGCCAGCACCTGGGTAGACAGGGCTAATGGCTACACCTTC.